The 22 T cell receptor beta chains below all came from one sample that was sequenced in a study of T cell repertoires in cytomegalovirus infection. TCRdb re-called the reads with MiXCR, one entry per CDR3 protein. The sample carries some 700,000 distinct CDR3 sequences, about a third recorded once. Sequencing was done on a sample of PBMCs. These receptors all come from a human donor in good health (CMV status not recorded). Some clones in this sample may be carry-over from other donors' samples.

This clonotype has a handful of counts. The chain is built from TRBV7-4 and TRBJ2-7; 8 bases align to TRBD2. The CDR3 sequence is 14 residues long. After removal of 7 bases from V and 6 bases from J, the junction contained 11 bases not matched to a gene. Germline CDR1 and CDR2: SGHVT and SQSDAQ. This chain's CDR3 is CASTQRSGGAEQYF. The CDR3 DNA reads as TGTGCCAGCACTCAAAGATCGGGAGGGGCCGAGCAGTACTTC.

The chain is built from TRBV28 and TRBJ1-4; no clear D. The CDR3 sequence is 14 residues long. CDR1 is MDHEN and CDR2 is SYDVKM in the germline V gene. V was cut by 0 bases and J by 0 bases, with 2 bases left in between. For the CDR3, the DNA is TGTGCCAGCAGTTTATGGACAACTAATGAAAAACTGTTTTTT. It encodes CASSLWTTNEKLFF. Complete variable domain (other parts from reference TRBV28 and TRBJ1-4): DVKVTQSSRYLVKRTGEKVFLECVQDMDHENMFWYRQDPGLGLRLIYFSYDVKMKEKGDIPEGYSVSREKKERFSLILESASTNQTSMYLCASSLWTTNEKLFFGSGTQLSVL.

This clonotype has only a few counts. The rearrangement joins TRBV4-2 to TRBJ1-1; TRBD1 is a possible D gene (6 bases). V dropped 8 bases and J dropped 2 bases, with 15 bases sitting between them. CDR3 length: 14 amino acids. Germline V gene sequence: CDR1 LGHNA, CDR2 YNFKEQ. CDR3 region: CASGVQGSNTEAFF. The CDR3 DNA sequence: TGTGCCAGCGGGGTACAGGGTTCAAACACTGAAGCTTTCTTT.

The chain couples TRBV20-1 to TRBJ2-1, with D possibly being TRBD2 (6 bases). Looked up from germline, CDR1 is DFQATT and CDR2 is SNEGSKA (reference sequence). Trimming took off 7 bases at V and 6 bases at J, with 13 bases between the two ends. This CDR3 comprises 12 residues. The DNA for the CDR3 is TGCAGTGTTAGCCGGGACTCCAATGAGCAGTTCTTC. Amino acid sequence: CSVSRDSNEQFF.

The table lists this clonotype with a few counts. CDR3 coding DNA: TGTGCCAGCAGTATTGGGGGGTATCGTCCACGGGACACAAATCAGCCCCAGCATTTT. Its translation is CASSIGGYRPRDTNQPQHF. V gene TRBV12-3 or TRBV12-4 combines with J gene TRBJ1-5; perhaps TRBD1 as D (6 bases). V shed 5 bases and J shed 4 bases, with 27 bases lying between them. There are 19 residues in the CDR3.

J is TRBJ1-1 and V is TRBV29-1; D ambiguous. V lost 4 bases and J 1 base, leaving 7 bases between the germline ends. The CDR3 has 12 amino acids. CDR1 and CDR2 from the germline V gene are SQVTM and ANQGSEA. The CDR3 spells CSVGERNTEAFF. CDR3 DNA sequence: TGCAGCGTTGGGGAACGGAACACTGAAGCTTTCTTT.

V usage is TRBV29-1 and J usage is TRBJ2-2; D is tentatively TRBD1 or TRBD2 (5 bases each). CDR1 is SQVTM, CDR2 ANQGSEA, per germline. V was clipped by 4 bases and J by 5 bases, with 8 bases between them. The CDR3 is 12 residues long. CDR3 nucleotide sequence: TGCAGCGTTGGGGACGGGACCGGGGAGCTGTTTTTT. This translates into CSVGDGTGELFF.

The genes are TRBV14 and TRBJ2-7; 11 bases fit TRBD1. Germline trimming cut 6 bases from V and 6 bases from J; bases unmatched to any gene: 4. Germline V gene sequence: CDR1 SGHDN, CDR2 FVKESK. The CDR3 contains 13 residues. The CDR3 reads CASRRTGGGEQYF. For the CDR3, the DNA is TGTGCCAGCAGGCGGACAGGGGGCGGCGAGCAGTACTTC.

This clonotype was seen at least ten times. The chain links TRBV11-2 to TRBJ2-2; no definite D call. The germline CDR1 and CDR2 sequences are SGHAT and FQNNGV. This CDR3 has 16 amino acids. Trimming shortened V by 2 bases and J by 0 bases, and 10 bases separated the two germline ends. In nucleotides, the CDR3 is TGTGCCAGCAGCTTAAAGGTTGCGGCGAACACCGGGGAGCTGTTTTTT. As protein: CASSLKVAANTGELFF.

This clonotype was detected a few times. V and J are TRBV12-3 or TRBV12-4 and TRBJ1-4; D uncertain. This CDR3 region has 15 residues. The V end lost 3 bases, the J end lost 8 bases, and 16 bases lay between the germline ends. As DNA, the CDR3 is TGTGCCAGCAGTTTTCGAGGCCCCGCCGGGGAAAAACTGTTTTTT. Protein: CASSFRGPAGEKLFF.

This chain connects TRBV5-6 to TRBJ1-2; no firm D call. Trimming shortened V by 4 bases and J by 3 bases, and 13 bases separated the two germline ends. This CDR3 is built from 14 residues. The germline V gene has CDR1 SGHDT and CDR2 YYEEEE. CDR3 nucleotides: TGTGCCAGCAGCGCCAGTATATTCGACTATGGCTACACCTTC. This gives the protein CASSASIFDYGYTF.

The sample holds many counts of this clonotype. CDR3 DNA sequence: TGTGCCAGCACCGGGAGGGCCGCCGTAGCCAAAAACATTCAGTACTTC. Amino acids: CASTGRAAVAKNIQYF. The chain links TRBV28 to TRBJ2-4; 8 bases map to TRBD2. Germline V lookup: CDR1 MDHEN, CDR2 SYDVKM. The CDR3 covers 16 residues. The trim removed 7 bases at V and 0 bases at J, leaving 8 bases unmatched.

This chain joins TRBV6-2 or TRBV6-3 and TRBJ2-3; D gene unclear. V dropped 3 bases and J dropped 4 bases, with 11 bases sitting between them. CDR1 is MNHEY, CDR2 SVGEGT, per germline. The CDR3 loop spans 14 amino acids. The CDR3 reads CASSYLFGADTQYF. The CDR3 DNA is TGTGCCAGCAGTTATTTGTTTGGGGCAGATACGCAGTATTTT.

The table lists this clonotype with a few counts. The CDR3: CASSSGGYQPQHF. CDR3 bases: TGTGCCAGCAGCTCCGGAGGGTATCAGCCCCAGCATTTT. This chain joins TRBV7-9 and TRBJ1-5; no clear D. The CDR3 sequence is 13 residues long. Trimming took 4 bases from V and 5 from J, leaving 9 bases between them. Germline CDR1 and CDR2: SEHNR and FQNEAQ (reference sequence). Full variable domain (rest looked up from reference TRBV7-9 and TRBJ1-5): DTGVSQNPRHKITKRGQNVTFRCDPISEHNRLYWYRQTLGQGPEFLTYFQNEAQLEKSRLLSDRFSAERPKGSFSTLEIQRTEQGDSAMYLCASSSGGYQPQHFGDGTRLSIL.

J is TRBJ2-2 and V is TRBV4-1; D might be TRBD2 (5 bases). Between the trimmed V and J ends, which lost 0 bases and 4 bases, there was a span of 27 bases. The CDR3 length is 21 residues. Germline CDR1 reads MGHRA; CDR2 reads YSYEKL. The DNA for the CDR3 is TGCGCCAGCAGCCAAGATGCGAGGGAAGTACACCGTAGCTACTTCACCGGGGAGCTGTTTTTT. Translated: CASSQDAREVHRSYFTGELFF.

This chain joins TRBV5-1 and TRBJ2-3; 8 bases line up with TRBD1. The CDR3 spans 16 residues. V dropped 6 bases and J dropped 3; count of bases not matched to a gene: 12. CDR1 and CDR2 from the germline V gene are SGHRS and YFSETQ. CDR3 protein: CASKGRQGASTDTQYF. CDR3 nucleotides: TGCGCCAGCAAGGGGCGCCAGGGGGCGAGTACAGATACGCAGTATTTT.

This clonotype was detected once. The V call is TRBV5-1, the J call TRBJ2-3; 9 bases map to TRBD2. CDR1 is SGHRS, CDR2 YFSETQ, per germline. V dropped 4 bases and J dropped 6; count of bases not matched to a gene: 6. The CDR3 loop spans 14 amino acids. The CDR3 reads CASSPLAGVDTQYF. The CDR3 DNA reads TGCGCCAGCAGCCCCTTAGCGGGAGTGGATACGCAGTATTTT. The full variable domain, with the rest looked up from reference TRBV5-1 and TRBJ2-3, is KAGVTQTPRYLIKTRGQQVTLSCSPISGHRSVSWYQQTPGQGLQFLFEYFSETQRNKGNFPGRFSGRQFSNSRSEMNVSTLELGDSALYLCASSPLAGVDTQYFGPGTRLTVL.

This chain uses TRBV28 with TRBJ1-4, with 9 positions matching TRBD1. The CDR3 has 15 amino acids. Germline assignment: CDR1 MDHEN and CDR2 SYDVKM. V trimming: 5 bases; J trimming: 7 bases; junction bases outside the gene matches: 8. In DNA, the CDR3 is TGTGCCAGCAGTACCGGGACAGGGACCGGTGAAAAACTGTTTTTT. This sequence encodes CASSTGTGTGEKLFF.

This clonotype was counted at least ten times. V is TRBV10-3 and J is TRBJ1-2, with a possible D match to TRBD1 (6 bases). V lost 6 bases and J 6 bases, leaving 14 bases between the germline ends. This CDR3 is 13 amino acids long. Germline-derived CDR1 and CDR2 are ENHRY and SYGVKD. CDR3 sequence (DNA): TGTGCCATCAGCCCCGGGACACTAAATGGCTACACCTTC. It yields the protein CAISPGTLNGYTF.

This clonotype was observed a handful of times. The chain uses TRBV6-1 and TRBJ1-1; D is ambiguous. The CDR3 extends over 12 amino acids. Trimming stripped 5 bases from V and 4 bases from J, with 8 bases between. Germline CDR1 is MNHNS and CDR2 is SASEGT. The CDR3 DNA is TGTGCCAGCAGTTACTTCGCCACTGAAGCTTTCTTT. Translation gives CASSYFATEAFF.

This clonotype has only a few counts. The genes are TRBV5-1 and TRBJ2-3; the D gene is possibly TRBD1 (6 bases). The V end lost 8 bases, the J end lost 0 bases, and 22 bases lay between the germline ends. This CDR3 is 17 amino acids long. Germline lookup yields CDR1 SGHRS and CDR2 YFSETQ. As DNA, the CDR3 is TGCGCCAGTAGGGTTCCCGTGGCAGGGGACAGCACAGATACGCAGTATTTT. Translation gives CASRVPVAGDSTDTQYF.

Here the CDR3 DNA reads TGTGCCAGCAGTTACTCGGCATCAGGGGTATACGAGCAGTACTTC. It specifies CASSYSASGVYEQYF. The chain carries TRBV6-5 and TRBJ2-7; D perhaps matches TRBD1 (6 bases). V was cut by 0 bases and J by 4 bases, with 13 bases left in between. Germline CDR1 reads MNHEY; CDR2 reads SVGAGI. There are 15 residues in the CDR3.